This TCR beta chain originates from a study of OX40 agonist ivuxolimab in advanced cancers. The CDR3 totals 15 residues. Germline V gene sequence: CDR1 SGHRS, CDR2 YFSETQ. With 3 bases clipped from V and 5 bases from J, the junction kept 8 bases outside the gene matches. Sequencing was performed with immunoSEQ multiplex PCR; in TCRdb, only in-frame clones are kept and a portion is missing. The sample has approximately 58,000 clones; approximately 91% are singletons. This rearrangement joins TRBV5-1 to TRBJ2-5; 9 bases line up with TRBD2. The receptor was derived from an adult with an advanced solid tumor such as melanoma, head and neck, liver or kidney cancer. The sample in question was CD4+ or CD8+ T cells sorted from blood, obtained in a trial of the OX40 agonist ivuxolimab. CDR3 sequence: CASSYSSGAQETQYF. Written as DNA, the CDR3 is TGCGCCAGCAGCTATTCTAGCGGGGCGCAGGAGACCCAGTACTTC.